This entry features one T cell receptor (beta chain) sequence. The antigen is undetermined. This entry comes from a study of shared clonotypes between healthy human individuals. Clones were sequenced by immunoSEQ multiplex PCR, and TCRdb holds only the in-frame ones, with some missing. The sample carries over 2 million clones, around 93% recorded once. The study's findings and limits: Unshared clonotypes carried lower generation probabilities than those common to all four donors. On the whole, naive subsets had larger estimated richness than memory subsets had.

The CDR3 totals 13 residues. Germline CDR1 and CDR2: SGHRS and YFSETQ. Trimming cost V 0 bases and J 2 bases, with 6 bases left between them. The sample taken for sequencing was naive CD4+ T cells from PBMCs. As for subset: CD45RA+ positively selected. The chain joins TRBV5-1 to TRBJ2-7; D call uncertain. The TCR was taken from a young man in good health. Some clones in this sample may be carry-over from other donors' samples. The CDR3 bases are TGCGCCAGCAGCTTGGAGTCTACCTACGAGCAGTACTTC. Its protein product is CASSLESTYEQYF.